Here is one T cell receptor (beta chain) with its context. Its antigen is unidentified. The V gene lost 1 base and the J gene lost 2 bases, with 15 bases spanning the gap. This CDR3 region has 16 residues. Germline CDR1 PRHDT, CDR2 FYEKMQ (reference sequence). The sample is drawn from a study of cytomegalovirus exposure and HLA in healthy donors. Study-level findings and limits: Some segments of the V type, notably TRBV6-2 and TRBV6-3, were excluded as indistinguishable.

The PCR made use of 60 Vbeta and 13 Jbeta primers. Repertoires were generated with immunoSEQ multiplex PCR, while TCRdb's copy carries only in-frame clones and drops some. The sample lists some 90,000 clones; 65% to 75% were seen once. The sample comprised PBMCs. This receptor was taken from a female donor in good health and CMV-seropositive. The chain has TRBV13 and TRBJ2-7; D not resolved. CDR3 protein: CASSLVGLRSPYEQYF. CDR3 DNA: TGTGCCAGCAGCTTAGTGGGCCTTCGAAGCCCCTACGAGCAGTACTTC.